This T cell receptor (beta chain) appears in the sequencing data of a study of blood T cell repertoires in COVID-19 (TCRdb year 2020). For context, the study as a whole: Samples covering the acute and convalescent phases of COVID-19 were provided by collaborators in the United States, Italy and Spain. The prospective study material was composed of cDNA or gDNA derived from T cells, B-cell-depleted T cells, or PBMCs. The dataset comprised deeply sampled blood TCRbeta repertoires from subjects exposed to, actively infected with, or recovered from COVID-19. A freely available public database, intended as a resource for researchers studying the immune response to SARS-CoV-2, is where the repertoires were released. Samples were obtained from the ongoing ImmuneRACE study (first 160 participants) and from 1,254 subjects provided by 6 global collaborators. The sample metadata nearly always contained a de-identified subject ID, COVID-19 status, age in years and sex. Where HLA class I and class II types were available, the types were taken from metadata supplied by the sample provider, not from assay-based typing. Results the study describes overall, beyond this receptor: The amount of clinical and demographic metadata varied by source and participant and was provided uncurated.

Points on this clone: What this receptor recognizes is not known. The record has no base qualities; no much larger clone is one base away.

V is pruned by 4 bases and J by 3 bases, leaving 10 bases of the junction without a gene match. The germline V gene specifies SGHTA as CDR1 and FQGNSA as CDR2. The CDR3 contains 18 residues, cysteine and phenylalanine counted. The CDR3 DNA has 54 bases and is translated from base 1. TCRbeta CDR3 regions were amplified from genomic DNA using the immunoSEQ Assay, a bias-controlled multiplex PCR. Per the source publication's procedure: Nucleated cell counts per sample were estimated from amplification of reference gene primers within the assay. To quantify the absolute abundance of each unique TCRbeta CDR3 rearrangement, sequence reads were collapsed and filtered. Productive Simpson clonality was computed per sample as the square root of Simpson's diversity index over productive rearrangements. Imported from immuneACCESS, the table was reduced by TCRdb to in-frame sequences with V and J called. These copies leave out some clones; in studies compared against another copy, an unresolved V gene accounts for under half, and the cause of the remainder is not known. D and trimming were read from the DNA, whereas the V and J calls and clone size are those reported in that table. The sample table contains around 700,000 clones; only one count was recorded for 75% to 90% of them. Around 0.3% of the sample is held by the ten biggest clonotypes.

Collaborating institutions collected whole blood in K2EDTA tubes following their own protocols. Collaborator samples were shipped for TCRbeta analysis as frozen whole blood, isolated PBMCs, or DNA extracted from either sample type. The sequencing sample was made of peripheral blood. The rearranged segments are TRBV7-2 and TRBJ2-2; TRBD1 fits 11 bases in the junction. The sequence came from a woman under 30 with acute or convalescent COVID-19. The sequence in DNA is TGTGCCAGCAGCTACCGGACAGGGGGCGTCGGATACACCGGGGAGCTGTTTTTT. It translates as CASSYRTGGVGYTGELFF.